Sequencing of this TCR beta chain was carried out in a study of shared clonotypes between healthy human individuals. Study information: Researchers assigned three CD4 naive, three CD4 memory, two CD8 naive and one CD8 memory plate to each donor. The study's findings and limits: Sharing across four donors was seen in 4% to 5% of naive CD4 clonotypes.

At deep level, the assay was performed. Sequenced by immunoSEQ multiplex PCR; TCRdb stores in-frame clones only, minus some. The table has over a million clones, roughly 97% seen once; the top ten hold roughly 1.1%. Points on this clone: Its specificity is not known.

Germline CDR1 is SGHRS and CDR2 is YFSETQ. J gave up 6 bases and V 1 base, and 10 bases lay outside the gene matches. The CDR3 length is 16 residues. J is TRBJ2-1 and V is TRBV5-1; 7 bases agree with TRBD2. The sequenced sample was naive CD4+ T cells sorted from blood. Subset described: CD45RA+ positively selected. This receptor was obtained from a man in his thirties or forties in good health. CDR3 bases: TGCGCCAGCAGCTTGTTCGAGGCGGGAGCCGCCAATGAGCAGTTCTTC. Its protein is CASSLFEAGAANEQFF. Looking up the rest from reference TRBV5-1 and TRBJ2-1 gives the full variable domain: KAGVTQTPRYLIKTRGQQVTLSCSPISGHRSVSWYQQTPGQGLQFLFEYFSETQRNKGNFPGRFSGRQFSNSRSEMNVSTLELGDSALYLCASSLFEAGAANEQFFGPGTRLTVL.